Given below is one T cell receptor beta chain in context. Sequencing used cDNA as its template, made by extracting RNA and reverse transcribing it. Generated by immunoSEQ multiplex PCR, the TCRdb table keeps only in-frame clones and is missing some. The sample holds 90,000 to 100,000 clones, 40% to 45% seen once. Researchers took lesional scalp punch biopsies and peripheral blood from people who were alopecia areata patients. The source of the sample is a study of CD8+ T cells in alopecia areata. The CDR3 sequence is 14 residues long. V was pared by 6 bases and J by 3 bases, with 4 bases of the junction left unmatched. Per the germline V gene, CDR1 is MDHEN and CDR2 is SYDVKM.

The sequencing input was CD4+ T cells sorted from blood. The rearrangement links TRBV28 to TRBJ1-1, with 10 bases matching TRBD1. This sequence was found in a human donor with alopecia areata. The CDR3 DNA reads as TGTGCCAGCAGCCCCGGGACAGGGGACACTGAAGCTTTCTTT. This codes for CASSPGTGDTEAFF. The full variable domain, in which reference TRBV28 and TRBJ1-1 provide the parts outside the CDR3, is DVKVTQSSRYLVKRTGEKVFLECVQDMDHENMFWYRQDPGLGLRLIYFSYDVKMKEKGDIPEGYSVSREKKERFSLILESASTNQTSMYLCASSPGTGDTEAFFGQGTRLTVV.